Presented here are 2 T cell receptor beta chains from one specimen sequenced in a study of shared clonotypes between healthy human individuals. As defined, naive CD8 cells were CD45RO-negative and positively selected for CCR7, with terminally differentiated effector memory CD45RA+ cells excluded. Profiled with immunoSEQ multiplex PCR; TCRdb holds only in-frame clones, not every one. The repertoire includes hundreds of thousands of clones, about 98% of them detected once, and 0.3% sits in the top ten. Sequencing used naive CD8+ T cells sorted from blood. All receptors come from a young man in good health.

As to this clone: The junction differs from germline at one of its ends, possibly a read error. The CDR3: CASSSINRVNSPTTF. As DNA, the CDR3 is TGTGCCAGCAGCTCTATAAACAGGGTTAATTCTCCTACAACCTTT. This rearrangement joins TRBV11-2 to TRBJ1-4; TRBD1 might be the D (6 bases). Germline CDR1 SGHAT, CDR2 FQNNGV. The CDR3 runs 15 residues.

J is TRBJ1-1 and V is TRBV6-1; 7 nucleotides align to TRBD1. Germline V gene data show CDR1 as MNHNS and CDR2 as SASEGT. Unmatched junction bases numbered 7, after V lost 7 bases and J lost 5 bases. The CDR3 runs to 13 residues. CDR3 in DNA: TGTGCCAGCACAAGGGGGCGGGGAACTGAAGCTTTCTTT. Protein sequence: CASTRGRGTEAFF.